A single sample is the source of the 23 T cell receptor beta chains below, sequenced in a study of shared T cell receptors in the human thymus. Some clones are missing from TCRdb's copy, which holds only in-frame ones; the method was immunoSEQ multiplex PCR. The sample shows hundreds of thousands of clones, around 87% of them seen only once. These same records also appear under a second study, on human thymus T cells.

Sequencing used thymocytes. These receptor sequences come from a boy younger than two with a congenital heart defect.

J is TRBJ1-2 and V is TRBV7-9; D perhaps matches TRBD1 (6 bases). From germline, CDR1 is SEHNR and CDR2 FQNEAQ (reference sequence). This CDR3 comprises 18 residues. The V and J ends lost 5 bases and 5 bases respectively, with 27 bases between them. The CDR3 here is CASSHSSNAGQPNYGYTF. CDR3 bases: TGTGCCAGCAGCCACTCTTCCAATGCAGGACAGCCAAATTATGGCTACACCTTC.

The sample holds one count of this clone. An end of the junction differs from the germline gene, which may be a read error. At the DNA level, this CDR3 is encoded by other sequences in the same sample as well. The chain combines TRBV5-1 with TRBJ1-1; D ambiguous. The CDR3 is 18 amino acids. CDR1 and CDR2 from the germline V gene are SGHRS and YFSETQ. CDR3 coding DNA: TGCGCCAGCAGCTTGGTGGCCAGCCCTGACAAACTGAACACTGAGGCTTTCTTT. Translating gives CASSLVASPDKLNTEAFF.

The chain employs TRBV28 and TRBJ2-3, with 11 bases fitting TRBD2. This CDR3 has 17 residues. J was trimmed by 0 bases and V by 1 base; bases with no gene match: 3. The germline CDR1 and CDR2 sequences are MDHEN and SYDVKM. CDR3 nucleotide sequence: TGTGCCAGCAGTTTATCTCGACTAGCGGGGAGCACAGATACGCAGTATTTT. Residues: CASSLSRLAGSTDTQYF. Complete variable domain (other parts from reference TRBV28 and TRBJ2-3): DVKVTQSSRYLVKRTGEKVFLECVQDMDHENMFWYRQDPGLGLRLIYFSYDVKMKEKGDIPEGYSVSREKKERFSLILESASTNQTSMYLCASSLSRLAGSTDTQYFGPGTRLTVL.

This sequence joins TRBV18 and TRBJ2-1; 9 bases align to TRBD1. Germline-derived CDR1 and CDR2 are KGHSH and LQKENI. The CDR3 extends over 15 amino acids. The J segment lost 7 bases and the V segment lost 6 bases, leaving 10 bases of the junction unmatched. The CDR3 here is CASSPNRDRENEQFF. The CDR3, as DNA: TGTGCCAGCTCGCCAAACCGGGACAGGGAAAATGAGCAGTTCTTC.

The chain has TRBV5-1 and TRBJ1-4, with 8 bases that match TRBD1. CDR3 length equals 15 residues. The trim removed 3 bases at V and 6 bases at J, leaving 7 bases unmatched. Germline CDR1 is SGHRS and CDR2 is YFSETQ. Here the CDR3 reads CASSWGQVAYEKLFF. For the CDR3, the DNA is TGCGCCAGCAGCTGGGGACAGGTCGCCTATGAAAAACTGTTTTTT.

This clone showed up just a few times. The CDR3: CASSLAQGGTEAFF. CDR3 bases: TGTGCCAGCAGCTTGGCTCAGGGAGGAACTGAAGCTTTCTTT. The chain joins TRBV5-6 to TRBJ1-1, with D possibly matching TRBD1 (5 bases). Trimming cost V 0 bases and J 5 bases, with 11 bases left between them. The germline gives CDR1 SGHDT, CDR2 YYEEEE. The CDR3 is 14 amino acids.

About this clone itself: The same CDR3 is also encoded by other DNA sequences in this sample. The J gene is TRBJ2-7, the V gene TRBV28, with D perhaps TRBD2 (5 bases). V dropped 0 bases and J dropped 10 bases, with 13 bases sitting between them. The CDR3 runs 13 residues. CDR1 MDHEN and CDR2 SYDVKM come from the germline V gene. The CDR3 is CASSLWITEGQYF. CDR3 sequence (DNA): TGTGCCAGCAGTTTATGGATAACTGAGGGTCAGTACTTC.

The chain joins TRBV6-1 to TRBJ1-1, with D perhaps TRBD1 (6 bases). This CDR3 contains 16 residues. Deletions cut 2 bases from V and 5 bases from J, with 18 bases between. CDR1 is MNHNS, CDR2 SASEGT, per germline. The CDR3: CASSESFRGNGTEAFF. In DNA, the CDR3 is TGTGCCAGCAGTGAATCATTCAGGGGTAATGGAACTGAAGCTTTCTTT.

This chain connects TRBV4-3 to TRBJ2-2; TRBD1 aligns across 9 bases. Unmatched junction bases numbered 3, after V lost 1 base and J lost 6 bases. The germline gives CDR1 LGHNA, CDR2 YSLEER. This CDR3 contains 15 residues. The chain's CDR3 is CASSQGQGDSGELFF. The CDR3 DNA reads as TGCGCCAGCAGCCAAGGACAGGGGGATTCCGGGGAGCTGTTTTTT.

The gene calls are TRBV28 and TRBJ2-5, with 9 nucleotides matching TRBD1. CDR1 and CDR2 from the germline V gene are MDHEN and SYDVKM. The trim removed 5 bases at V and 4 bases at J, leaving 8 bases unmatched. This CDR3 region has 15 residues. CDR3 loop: CASSLITGGRETQYF. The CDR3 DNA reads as TGTGCCAGCAGTCTCATAACAGGGGGCCGAGAGACCCAGTACTTC.

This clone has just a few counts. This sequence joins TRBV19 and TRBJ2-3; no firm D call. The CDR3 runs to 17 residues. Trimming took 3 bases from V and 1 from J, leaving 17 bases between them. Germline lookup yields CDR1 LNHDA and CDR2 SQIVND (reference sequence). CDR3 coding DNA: TGTGCCAGTAGTATCTTGGCGGTGACTGGTGGCACAGATACGCAGTATTTT. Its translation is CASSILAVTGGTDTQYF.

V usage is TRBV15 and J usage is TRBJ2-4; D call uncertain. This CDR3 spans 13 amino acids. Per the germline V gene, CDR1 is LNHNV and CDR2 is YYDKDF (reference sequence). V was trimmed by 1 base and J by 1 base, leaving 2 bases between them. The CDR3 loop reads CATSRAAKNIQYF. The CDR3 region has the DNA TGTGCCACCAGCAGAGCGGCCAAAAACATTCAGTACTTC.

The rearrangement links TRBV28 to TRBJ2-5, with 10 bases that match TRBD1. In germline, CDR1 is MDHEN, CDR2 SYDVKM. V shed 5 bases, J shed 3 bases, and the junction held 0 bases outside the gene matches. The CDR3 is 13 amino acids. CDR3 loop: CASSGQGEETQYF. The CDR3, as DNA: TGTGCCAGCAGTGGACAGGGGGAAGAGACCCAGTACTTC.

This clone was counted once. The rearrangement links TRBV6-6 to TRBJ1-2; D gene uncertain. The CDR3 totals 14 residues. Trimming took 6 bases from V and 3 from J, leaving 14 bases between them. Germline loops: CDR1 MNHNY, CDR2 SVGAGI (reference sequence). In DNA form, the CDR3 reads TGTGCCAGCAGACAACTGAGGGCAGACTATGGCTACACCTTC. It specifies CASRQLRADYGYTF.

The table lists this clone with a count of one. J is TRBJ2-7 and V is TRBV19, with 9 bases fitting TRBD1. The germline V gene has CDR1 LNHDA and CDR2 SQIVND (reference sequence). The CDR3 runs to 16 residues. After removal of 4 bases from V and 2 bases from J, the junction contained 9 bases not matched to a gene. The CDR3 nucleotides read TGTGCCAGTAGTAGATACAGGGGGCGCAGCCCCTACGAGCAGTACTTC. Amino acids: CASSRYRGRSPYEQYF.

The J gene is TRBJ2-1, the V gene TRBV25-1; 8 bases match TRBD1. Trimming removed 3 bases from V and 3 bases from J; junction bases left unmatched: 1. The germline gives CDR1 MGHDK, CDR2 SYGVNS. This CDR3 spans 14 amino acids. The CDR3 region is CASSDRGLYNEQFF. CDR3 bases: TGTGCCAGCAGTGACAGGGGGCTCTACAATGAGCAGTTCTTC.

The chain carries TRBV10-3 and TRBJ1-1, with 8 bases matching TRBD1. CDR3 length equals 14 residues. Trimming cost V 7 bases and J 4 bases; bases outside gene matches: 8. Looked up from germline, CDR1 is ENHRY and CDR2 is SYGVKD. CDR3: CAIKTGQGGTEAFF. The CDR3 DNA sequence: TGTGCCATCAAAACCGGACAGGGAGGCACTGAAGCTTTCTTT.

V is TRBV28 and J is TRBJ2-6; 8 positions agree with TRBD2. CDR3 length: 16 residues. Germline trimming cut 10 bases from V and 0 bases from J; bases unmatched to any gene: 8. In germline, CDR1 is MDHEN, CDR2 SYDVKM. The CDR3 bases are TGTGCCATATCGGGAGGGCTGTTCTCTGGGGCCAACGTCCTGACTTTC. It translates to CAISGGLFSGANVLTF.

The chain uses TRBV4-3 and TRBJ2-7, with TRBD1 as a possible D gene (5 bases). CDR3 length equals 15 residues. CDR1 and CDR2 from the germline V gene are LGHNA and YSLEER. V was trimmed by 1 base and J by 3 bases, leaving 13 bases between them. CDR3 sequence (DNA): TGCGCCAGCAGCCAAGTTGGCCAGGGTTACTACGAGCAGTACTTC. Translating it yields CASSQVGQGYYEQYF.

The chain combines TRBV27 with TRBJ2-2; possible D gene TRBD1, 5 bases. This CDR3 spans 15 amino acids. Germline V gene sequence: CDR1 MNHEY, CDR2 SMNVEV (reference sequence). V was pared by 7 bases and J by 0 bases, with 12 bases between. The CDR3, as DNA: TGTGCCAGCACCGCAGGGAATGCGAACACCGGGGAGCTGTTTTTT. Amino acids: CASTAGNANTGELFF.

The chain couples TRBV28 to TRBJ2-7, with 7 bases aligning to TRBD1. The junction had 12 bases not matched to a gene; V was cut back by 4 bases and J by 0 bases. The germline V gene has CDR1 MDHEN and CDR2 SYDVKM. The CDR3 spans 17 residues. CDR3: CASSSCLDRSSSYEQYF. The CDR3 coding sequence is TGTGCCAGCAGTTCATGCCTGGACAGGAGTAGCTCCTACGAGCAGTACTTC.

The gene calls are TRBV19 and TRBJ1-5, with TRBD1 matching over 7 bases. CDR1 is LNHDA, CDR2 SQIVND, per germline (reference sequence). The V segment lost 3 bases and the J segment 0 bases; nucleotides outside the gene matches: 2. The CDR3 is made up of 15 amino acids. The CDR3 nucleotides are TGTGCCAGTAGTATCGGGACAGCTAGCAATCAGCCCCAGCATTTT. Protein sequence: CASSIGTASNQPQHF.

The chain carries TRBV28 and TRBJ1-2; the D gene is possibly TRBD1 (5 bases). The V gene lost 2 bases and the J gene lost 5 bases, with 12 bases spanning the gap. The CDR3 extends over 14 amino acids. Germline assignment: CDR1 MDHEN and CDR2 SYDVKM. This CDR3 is CASSLRRAIYGYTF. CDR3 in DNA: TGTGCCAGCAGTTTACGCAGGGCTATTTATGGCTACACCTTC.